This T cell receptor beta chain was documented in a study of pediatric ulcerative colitis. Regarding the study as a whole: This repertoire reflects total lymphocytes rather than subpopulations like regulatory T cells. Blood samples from a couple of patients yielded substantially fewer templates and were excluded from blood-rectal overlap analysis. Two rectal clonotypes were found only in ulcerative colitis patients, all of them. Acute severe colitis showed lower rectal diversity from clonal expansions.

Note on this clone: The antigen remains undetermined.

During colonoscopy, one to two rectal pinch biopsies were collected. Sequencing was performed with immunoSEQ multiplex PCR; in TCRdb, only in-frame clones are kept and a portion is missing. Altogether roughly 16,000 clones are present, 70% to 80% being singletons, with the ten largest covering around 6.9%. V was trimmed by 1 base and J by 2 bases, leaving 10 bases between them. CDR1 and CDR2 (germline): SGHTA, FQGNSA. This CDR3 comprises 15 residues. V and J are TRBV7-2 and TRBJ2-3, with unresolved D. Sample: gut tissue. The source of this sequence is a boy younger than 18 who was a control in a study of pediatric ulcerative colitis. The CDR3 nucleotides read TGTGCCAGCAGCTTAGGCCCCACGCACACAGATACGCAGTATTTT. Protein product: CASSLGPTHTDTQYF.